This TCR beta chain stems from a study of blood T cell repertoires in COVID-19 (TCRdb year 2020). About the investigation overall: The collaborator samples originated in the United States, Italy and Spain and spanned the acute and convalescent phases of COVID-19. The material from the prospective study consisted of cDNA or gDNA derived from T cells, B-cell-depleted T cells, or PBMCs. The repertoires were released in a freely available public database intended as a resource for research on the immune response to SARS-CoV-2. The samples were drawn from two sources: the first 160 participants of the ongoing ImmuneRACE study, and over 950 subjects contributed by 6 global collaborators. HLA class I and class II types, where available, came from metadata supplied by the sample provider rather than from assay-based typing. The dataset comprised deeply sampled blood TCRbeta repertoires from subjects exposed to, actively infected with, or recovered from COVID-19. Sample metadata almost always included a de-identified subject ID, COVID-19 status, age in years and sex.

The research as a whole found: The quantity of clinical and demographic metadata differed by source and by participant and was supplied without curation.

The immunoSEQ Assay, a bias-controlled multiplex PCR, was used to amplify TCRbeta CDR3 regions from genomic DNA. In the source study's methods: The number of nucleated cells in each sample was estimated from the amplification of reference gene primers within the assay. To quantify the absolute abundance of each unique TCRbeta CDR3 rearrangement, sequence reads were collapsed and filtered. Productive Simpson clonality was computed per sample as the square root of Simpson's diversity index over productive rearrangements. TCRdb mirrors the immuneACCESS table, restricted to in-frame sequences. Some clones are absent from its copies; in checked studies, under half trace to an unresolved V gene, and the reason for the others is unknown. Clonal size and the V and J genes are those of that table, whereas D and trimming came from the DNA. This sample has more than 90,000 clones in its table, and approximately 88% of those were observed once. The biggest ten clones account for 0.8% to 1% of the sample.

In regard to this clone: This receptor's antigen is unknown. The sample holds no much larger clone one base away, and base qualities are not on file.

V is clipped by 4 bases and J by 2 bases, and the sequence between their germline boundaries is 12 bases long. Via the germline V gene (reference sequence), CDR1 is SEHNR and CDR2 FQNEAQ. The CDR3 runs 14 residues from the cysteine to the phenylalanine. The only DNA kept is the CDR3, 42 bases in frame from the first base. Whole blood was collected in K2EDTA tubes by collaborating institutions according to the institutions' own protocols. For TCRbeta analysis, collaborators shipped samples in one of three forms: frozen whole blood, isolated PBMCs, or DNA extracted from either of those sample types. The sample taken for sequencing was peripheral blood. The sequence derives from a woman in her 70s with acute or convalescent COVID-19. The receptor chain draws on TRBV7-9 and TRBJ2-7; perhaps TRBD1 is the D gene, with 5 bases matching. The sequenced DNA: TGTGCCAGCAGCTGGGGCAGCTCCACCTACGAGCAGTACTTC. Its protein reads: CASSWGSSTYEQYF.